A single T cell receptor (beta chain) is shown here with its context. Antigen: not known. This sample was included in a study of CXCR3-negative and CXCR3-positive naive CD8 T cells. Looking at the study overall: Each library held about 1.5 +/- 0.3 million TRB reads, 130 million to 150 million in total.

Study-level points and caveats: Naive CXCR3-negative and CXCR3-positive cells had similar TRBV-TRBJ usage; memory differed. TRB CDR3s were more hydrophobic in CXCR3-positive than in CXCR3-negative naive cells.

The CDR3 has 15 residues. CDR1 and CDR2 (germline): SGHRS, YFSETQ. UMI-tagged TRB cDNA libraries were built via 5' RACE. Reanalyzing the 5' RACE reads, TCRdb keeps one entry per CDR3 protein, without DNA. The sample table sets out about 130,000 distinct CDR3 sequences. The sorting of each CD8+ T cell subset was done in triplicate, at 250,000 to 300,000 cells each. Material: naive CXCR3+ CD8+ T cells from blood. Subset indicated: CD45RO-CCR7+CD27+CD95- naive CD8+ T cells expressing CXCR3 (TNR3+). The receptor comes from a human donor in good health. Some clones in this sample may be carry-over from other donors' samples. The chain recombines TRBV5-1 with TRBJ1-1; TCRdb calls TRBD1, which cannot be checked without DNA. This CDR3 reads CASRRSGQGATEAFF. Drawing the rest from reference TRBV5-1 and TRBJ1-1, the complete variable domain is KAGVTQTPRYLIKTRGQQVTLSCSPISGHRSVSWYQQTPGQGLQFLFEYFSETQRNKGNFPGRFSGRQFSNSRSEMNVSTLELGDSALYLCASRRSGQGATEAFFGQGTRLTVV.